The rows below give T cell receptor beta chains drawn from one sample of a study of CD8+CD57+ T cells in acquired aplastic anemia. TCRdb re-called the reads through MiXCR, storing one row per CDR3 protein. This sample has some 180,000 distinct CDR3 sequences, with less than 65% found just once. The specimen was sorted CD4+, CD8+, or CD8+CD57+ T cells (not recorded which) from PBMCs. Receptors originate from a human donor with aplastic anemia. Both conserved end residues are part of each CDR3. A D gene is named only where the DNA matches it firmly. Size is omitted from some rows. Given values are once, few, many or a class for expanded clones.

J: TRBJ1-2; V: TRBV2; D: .; size: .; DNA: TGTGCCAGCAGCTACGCCGTGACAGTCCATGGCTACACCTTC; CDR3: CASSYAVTVHGYTF
J: TRBJ2-1; V: TRBV10-3; D: TRBD2; size: .; DNA: TGTGCCATCAGTGACTCCTGGGGGACTAGCGGAAACAATGAGCAGTTCTTC; CDR3: CAISDSWGTSGNNEQFF
J: TRBJ2-3; V: TRBV10-2; D: TRBD1; size: few; DNA: TGCGCCACGAAGACAGGGGGCGCGTCAGATACGCAGTATTTT; CDR3: CATKTGGASDTQYF
J: TRBJ1-1; V: TRBV19; D: .; size: .; DNA: TGTGCCAGTAGTCCCATACCCTTCGGCCCCACTGAAGCTTTCTTT; CDR3: CASSPIPFGPTEAFF
J: TRBJ2-1; V: TRBV7-9; D: TRBD2; size: .; DNA: TGTGCCAGCAGCCGGACTAGCGATTACAATGAGCAGTTCTTC; CDR3: CASSRTSDYNEQFF
J: TRBJ2-7; V: TRBV20-1; D: TRBD2; size: .; DNA: TGCAGTGCTATTCCCCTCAGCGGGGCCCCCTACGAGCAGTACTTC; CDR3: CSAIPLSGAPYEQYF
J: TRBJ2-5; V: TRBV4-2; D: TRBD1; size: .; DNA: TGTGCCAGCAGCCAAGATCGGAAGTCGGCAGGGGGTCCTGCGACCCAGTACTTC; CDR3: CASSQDRKSAGGPATQYF
J: TRBJ2-3; V: TRBV20-1; D: .; size: few; DNA: TGCAGTGCCCTTCCCCCGGGACTTGATACGCAGTATTTT; CDR3: CSALPPGLDTQYF
J: TRBJ1-3; V: TRBV10-1; D: .; size: .; DNA: TGCGCCAGCAGTCCGGGATACTCTGGAAACACCATATATTTT; CDR3: CASSPGYSGNTIYF
J: TRBJ2-7; V: TRBV5-6; D: TRBD2; size: .; DNA: TGTGCCACTTCCCCCGGGGGGATCACCTACGAGCAGTACTTC; CDR3: CATSPGGITYEQYF
J: TRBJ2-1; V: TRBV25-1; D: TRBD2; size: .; DNA: TGTGCCAGCAGTGAGGCGGGGGGGAGGATTCGGGAGCAGTTCTTC; CDR3: CASSEAGGRIREQFF
J: TRBJ1-3; V: TRBV2; D: TRBD1; size: .; DNA: TGTGCCAGCAGATGGGACAGGGCCCCTGGAAACACCATATATTTT; CDR3: CASRWDRAPGNTIYF
J: TRBJ2-7; V: TRBV15; D: .; size: .; DNA: TGTGCCACCAGCAGAGATTCGGTAAAGCAGTACTTC; CDR3: CATSRDSVKQYF
J: TRBJ2-1; V: TRBV6-6; D: TRBD1; size: .; DNA: TGTGCCAGCAGCTACCCACAGGGGATGAATGAGCAGTTCTTC; CDR3: CASSYPQGMNEQFF
J: TRBJ1-6; V: TRBV4-2; D: .; size: few; DNA: TGTGCCAGCAGCCCCAATTCACCCCTCCACTTT; CDR3: CASSPNSPLHF
J: TRBJ1-5; V: TRBV4-1; D: .; size: .; DNA: TGTGCCAGCAGCCAAGACGGTCAGCCCCAGCATTTT; CDR3: CASSQDGQPQHF
J: TRBJ2-7; V: TRBV20-1; D: TRBD2; size: .; DNA: TGCAGTGCTTTCTCCGGGACTAGTGCTTACGAGCAGTACTTC; CDR3: CSAFSGTSAYEQYF
J: TRBJ2-1; V: TRBV4-2; D: .; size: many; DNA: TGTGCCAGCAGCCTCCCGGGACTTATCTACAATGAGCAGTTCTTC; CDR3: CASSLPGLIYNEQFF
J: TRBJ1-2; V: TRBV2; D: .; size: .; DNA: TGTGCCAGCAGTGAAGCCAGGGCCGGCGGCTACACCTTC; CDR3: CASSEARAGGYTF
J: TRBJ2-2; V: TRBV19; D: .; size: few; DNA: TGTGCCAGTAGTATAGTCCCAGGGTTCAACACCGGGGAGCTGTTTTTT; CDR3: CASSIVPGFNTGELFF
J: TRBJ1-5; V: TRBV10-2; D: TRBD1; size: .; DNA: TGCGCCAGCAGTGAGTGGGGACAGAGCAATCAGCCCCAGCATTTT; CDR3: CASSEWGQSNQPQHF
J: TRBJ2-7; V: TRBV25-1; D: TRBD2; size: many; DNA: TGTGCCAGCAGTGACCTAAGCGGGGCACTCTCCTACGAGCAGTACTTC; CDR3: CASSDLSGALSYEQYF
J: TRBJ2-7; V: TRBV7-2; D: TRBD1; size: .; DNA: TGTGCCAGCAGCTTAGTTACTAGGACAGGGGAATACGAGCAGTACTTC; CDR3: CASSLVTRTGEYEQYF
J: TRBJ2-2; V: TRBV7-9; D: .; size: .; DNA: TGTGCCAGCAGCGATTTAGGCAGGACCGGGGAGCTGTTTTTT; CDR3: CASSDLGRTGELFF
J: TRBJ2-3; V: TRBV27; D: TRBD1; size: few; DNA: TGTGCCAGCAGTCCGGGGACAGGGGGGTGGAGGCAGTATTTT; CDR3: CASSPGTGGWRQYF
J: TRBJ2-3; V: TRBV19; D: .; size: once; DNA: TGTGCCAGTAGTGCGAGGACAGATACGCAGTATTTT; CDR3: CASSARTDTQYF
J: TRBJ1-1; V: TRBV3-1; D: .; size: many; DNA: TGTGCCAGCAGCCAAGATCTCGTCGGAAACACTGAAGCTTTCTTT; CDR3: CASSQDLVGNTEAFF
J: TRBJ2-1; V: TRBV9; D: .; size: .; DNA: TGTGCCAGCAGCGTAGCGGAGGGCGCGTACAATGAGCAGTTCTTC; CDR3: CASSVAEGAYNEQFF
J: TRBJ1-2; V: TRBV20-1; D: TRBD1; size: .; DNA: TGCAGTGCTACCAGGACACCGGGACAGGCAATTAACTATGGCTACACCTTC; CDR3: CSATRTPGQAINYGYTF